Shown below are 31 T cell receptor beta chains from a single sample sequenced in a study of CD8 T cells in ankylosing spondylitis. TCRdb redid the calling of the 5' RACE reads with MiXCR, one entry per CDR3 protein. The sample records about 340,000 distinct CDR3 sequences, approximately 15% being singletons. Sequencing was done on a sample of blood, either unsorted or a sorted T cell fraction (not recorded which). These receptors were taken from a male donor with ankylosing spondylitis or in good health (not recorded which).

This clonotype was observed a handful of times. V usage is TRBV11-3 and J usage is TRBJ2-5, with a weak D call TRBD2 (5 bases). Germline CDR1 is SGHNT and CDR2 is YENEEA. The CDR3 covers 16 residues. The V end was cut by 5 bases, the J end by 1 base, with 17 bases between. The CDR3 here is CASSVPWAGPQETQYF. The CDR3 bases are TGTGCCAGCAGCGTTCCGTGGGCGGGCCCCCAAGAGACCCAGTACTTC.

This clonotype was detected ten times or more. J is TRBJ1-1 and V is TRBV5-1; D is possibly TRBD1 (6 bases). The CDR3 length is 19 residues. The germline gives CDR1 SGHRS, CDR2 YFSETQ. V was trimmed by 3 bases and J by 1 base, leaving 25 bases between them. CDR3 residues: CASSSNFRGQQGKNTEAFF. The CDR3 region has the DNA TGCGCCAGCAGCTCTAACTTTCGGGGACAACAGGGAAAGAACACTGAAGCTTTCTTT.

This clonotype was seen only a few times. The chain joins TRBV6-1 to TRBJ1-1; D perhaps matches TRBD1 (5 bases). The CDR3 loop spans 13 amino acids. CDR1 MNHNS and CDR2 SASEGT come from the germline V gene. The V end lost 8 bases, the J end lost 3 bases, and 13 bases lay between the germline ends. Here the CDR3 reads CASSRGGHTEAFF. The CDR3 DNA sequence: TGTGCCAGCTCCCGGGGGGGACACACTGAAGCTTTCTTT.

This clonotype came up a few times. V gene TRBV28 combines with J gene TRBJ1-3; possibly TRBD1 for D (6 bases). The germline CDR1 and CDR2 sequences are MDHEN and SYDVKM. V lost 5 bases and J lost 3, with 11 bases in between. This CDR3 comprises 14 residues. The CDR3 DNA reads as TGTGCCAGCAGTCCCGGGACACATGGAAACACCATATATTTT. Encoded protein: CASSPGTHGNTIYF.

This chain joins TRBV5-1 and TRBJ2-1; possibly TRBD2 for D (6 bases). Trimming took 0 bases from V and 2 from J, leaving 12 bases between them. This CDR3 is 16 amino acids long. Germline assignment: CDR1 SGHRS and CDR2 YFSETQ. CDR3 protein: CASSLGQGGAYNEQFF. CDR3 sequence (DNA): TGCGCCAGCAGCTTGGGACAAGGAGGGGCCTACAATGAGCAGTTCTTC.

The genes are TRBV5-1 and TRBJ1-4; 7 bases map to TRBD1. The CDR3 contains 15 residues. V shed 1 base and J 2 bases; nucleotides not matched to a gene: 2. Germline V gene data show CDR1 as SGHRS and CDR2 as YFSETQ. The CDR3 nucleotides are TGCGCCAGCAGCTTGACGGGACAGACTAATGAAAAACTGTTTTTT. Its protein product is CASSLTGQTNEKLFF.

This chain links TRBV5-1 with TRBJ1-2; no reliable D call. Germline V gives CDR1 SGHRS, CDR2 YFSETQ. Trimming removed 5 bases from V and 5 bases from J, with 10 bases in between. The CDR3 has 12 amino acids. The CDR3 DNA is TGCGCCAGCAGGTCGGAGGAGTATGGCTACACCTTC. Translation gives CASRSEEYGYTF.

The chain couples TRBV29-1 to TRBJ2-1; 9 nucleotides match TRBD1. The CDR3 length is 13 residues. The V and J ends lost 6 bases and 6 bases, in that order; junction bases with no gene match: 6. Germline CDR1 and CDR2: SQVTM and ANQGSEA. CDR3 sequence: CSVGDRVRNEQFF. The CDR3 DNA reads as TGCAGCGTCGGGGACAGGGTTCGCAATGAGCAGTTCTTC.

In this sample, this clonotype turned up a few times. This chain connects TRBV7-2 to TRBJ2-7; tentatively, D is TRBD1 (5 bases). Germline assignment: CDR1 SGHTA and CDR2 FQGNSA. This CDR3 has 13 amino acids. V gave up 5 bases and J gave up 4 bases, with 12 bases separating them. The DNA for the CDR3 is TGTGCCAGCAGCACTCGACAGACGTACGAGCAGTACTTC. The encoded protein is CASSTRQTYEQYF. The full variable domain, rest sourced from reference TRBV7-2 and TRBJ2-7, is GAGVSQSPSNKVTEKGKDVELRCDPISGHTALYWYRQSLGQGLEFLIYFQGNSAPDKSGLPSDRFSAERTGGSVSTLTIQRTQQEDSAVYLCASSTRQTYEQYFGPGTRLTVT.

The chain links TRBV6-1 to TRBJ2-1; 9 bases map to TRBD2. The germline CDR1 and CDR2 sequences are MNHNS and SASEGT. The CDR3 contains 15 residues. V shed 6 bases, J shed 5 bases, and the junction held 8 bases outside the gene matches. CDR3 loop: CASRPRTSAHNEQFF. CDR3 nucleotide sequence: TGTGCCAGCAGGCCCCGGACTAGCGCCCACAATGAGCAGTTCTTC.

V usage is TRBV6-4 and J usage is TRBJ2-1; possibly TRBD2 for D (6 bases). Trimming removed 3 bases at V and 8 bases at J, with 11 bases between. Germline lookup yields CDR1 MRHNA and CDR2 SNTAGT. There are 13 residues in the CDR3. CDR3 nucleotide sequence: TGTGCCAGCAGTGAGGGACCGGGGGATGAGCAGTTCTTC. Encoded protein: CASSEGPGDEQFF.

This chain uses TRBV30 with TRBJ2-1; 11 bases match TRBD2. The V segment lost 2 bases and the J segment 12 bases; nucleotides outside the gene matches: 3. The germline CDR1 and CDR2 sequences are GTSNPN and SVGIG (reference sequence). There are 12 residues in the CDR3. CDR3 sequence reads: CAWSLAGGRQFF. Here the CDR3 DNA reads TGTGCCTGGAGTTTAGCGGGGGGGCGGCAGTTCTTC.

V gene TRBV21-1 combines with J gene TRBJ2-1; the table's TRBD1 call for D was not verified on the DNA. TRBV21-1 has pseudogene status. The CDR3 has 16 amino acids. The CDR3 sequence is CASSRPGTGVYNEQFF. The CDR3 region has the DNA TGTGCCAGCAGCAGACCCGGGACAGGTGTTTACAATGAGCAGTTCTTC.

V is TRBV4-2 and J is TRBJ2-5; D is undetermined. The V gene's germline CDR1 is LGHNA and CDR2 YNFKEQ. With 0 bases removed from V and 4 bases from J, the gap between germline ends came to 12 bases. The CDR3 length is 15 residues. The CDR3 sequence: CASSQDRAPGETQYF. The DNA for the CDR3 is TGTGCCAGCAGCCAAGATCGGGCTCCAGGAGAGACCCAGTACTTC.

The CDR3 reads CASSETGGASPYEQYF. The DNA of the CDR3 is TGTGCCAGCAGTGAAACGGGGGGCGCGAGCCCCTACGAGCAGTACTTC. The chain links TRBV25-1 to TRBJ2-7, with D possibly matching TRBD2 (7 bases). This CDR3 region has 16 residues. Trimming took 2 bases from V and 2 from J, leaving 16 bases between them. Germline CDR1 and CDR2: MGHDK and SYGVNS.

This clonotype was found a few times. The chain recombines TRBV11-2 with TRBJ1-6; D may be TRBD1 (6 bases). Trimming stripped 0 bases from V and 8 bases from J, with 14 bases between. This CDR3 region has 16 residues. Germline CDR1 is SGHAT and CDR2 is FQNNGV. In nucleotides, the CDR3 is TGTGCCAGCAGCTTAGATCCCGACAGGACCCATTCACCCCTCCACTTT. Translation gives CASSLDPDRTHSPLHF.

The table lists this clonotype with a few counts. This chain links TRBV5-1 with TRBJ2-2; D remains unclear. This CDR3 is built from 16 residues. Germline V gives CDR1 SGHRS, CDR2 YFSETQ. Trimming removed 0 bases at V and 1 base at J, with 10 bases between. In nucleotides, the CDR3 is TGCGCCAGCAGCTTGGCTTCGAGTCTGAACACCGGGGAGCTGTTTTTT. This translates into CASSLASSLNTGELFF. The full variable domain, rest sourced from reference TRBV5-1 and TRBJ2-2, is KAGVTQTPRYLIKTRGQQVTLSCSPISGHRSVSWYQQTPGQGLQFLFEYFSETQRNKGNFPGRFSGRQFSNSRSEMNVSTLELGDSALYLCASSLASSLNTGELFFGEGSRLTVL.

The chain joins TRBV11-2 to TRBJ2-7; 8 nucleotides align to TRBD2. The germline V gene has CDR1 SGHAT and CDR2 FQNNGV. This CDR3 region has 15 residues. After removal of 5 bases from V and 2 bases from J, the junction contained 8 bases not matched to a gene. CDR3 DNA: TGTGCCAGCAGCCTTGCGGGGGGACCGACCTACGAGCAGTACTTC. Translating gives CASSLAGGPTYEQYF.

This clonotype was picked up a small number of times. The rearrangement uses TRBV7-9 and TRBJ2-5; 9 bases align to TRBD2. Germline values: CDR1 SEHNR, CDR2 FQNEAQ (reference sequence). The CDR3 extends over 17 amino acids. J lost 2 bases, V lost 7 bases, and 14 bases had no gene match. Here the CDR3 DNA reads TGTGCCAGCACCCTCCGCGGGGGTAGCGGGAGACAAGAGACCCAGTACTTC. Amino acids: CASTLRGGSGRQETQYF.

The CDR3 sequence: CASSGQPSTTNYGYTF. DNA for the CDR3: TGTGCCAGCAGCGGACAGCCTTCGACTACCAACTATGGCTACACCTTC. The genes are TRBV7-2 and TRBJ1-2; a possible D gene is TRBD1 (6 bases). This CDR3 has 16 amino acids. CDR1 and CDR2 (germline): SGHTA, FQGNSA. Trimming stripped 5 bases from V and 2 bases from J, with 18 bases between. Supplemented by reference TRBV7-2 and TRBJ1-2, the full variable domain reads GAGVSQSPSNKVTEKGKDVELRCDPISGHTALYWYRQSLGQGLEFLIYFQGNSAPDKSGLPSDRFSAERTGGSVSTLTIQRTQQEDSAVYLCASSGQPSTTNYGYTFGSGTRLTVV.

This chain links TRBV5-1 with TRBJ1-4; TRBD1 is a possible D gene (6 bases). CDR1 is SGHRS, CDR2 YFSETQ, per germline. Trimming took 4 bases from V and 4 from J, leaving 14 bases between them. The CDR3 contains 15 residues. The CDR3 DNA reads as TGCGCCAGCAGCGGTTCAGGGGCCTTTAATGAAAAACTGTTTTTT. It translates to CASSGSGAFNEKLFF.

Note on this clonotype: Given a much more abundant clone one base away, this may be a read error. This chain connects TRBV29-1 to TRBJ2-7, with a weak D call TRBD2 (6 bases). CDR1 and CDR2 (germline): SQVTM, ANQGSEA. This CDR3 has 14 amino acids. CDR3 amino acids: CRVEGGLTSYEQYF. CDR3 coding DNA: TGCAGAGTTGAAGGTGGACTAACCTCCTACGAGCAGTACTTC.

This clonotype was recorded many times. One end of the junction varies from germline; a read error may be responsible. This sequence joins TRBV5-1 and TRBJ2-3; D is possibly TRBD2 (5 bases). The CDR3 contains 15 residues. Germline CDR1 is SGHRS and CDR2 is YFSETQ. The CDR3 sequence: CASSLSGVSTDTQYF. The CDR3 DNA follows: TGTGCCAGCAGTTTAAGCGGAGTCAGCACAGATACGCAGTATTTT.

V is TRBV6-5 and J is TRBJ2-3, with D possibly TRBD1 on 5 matching bases. This CDR3 has 16 residues. V was pared by 2 bases and J by 2 bases, with 14 bases between. Germline CDR1 and CDR2: MNHEY and SVGAGI. The CDR3 DNA reads as TGTGCCAGCAGTTACGGCCAGGGCATCTCCACAGATACGCAGTATTTT. Translating it yields CASSYGQGISTDTQYF.

This clonotype was counted between two and nine times. The chain uses TRBV27 and TRBJ1-4; maybe TRBD1 (5 bases). V was cut by 3 bases and J by 8 bases, with 16 bases left in between. Germline V gene lookup returns CDR1 MNHEY and CDR2 SMNVEV (reference sequence). The CDR3 totals 15 residues. The CDR3 is CASSFMRGGVEKLFF. In DNA form, the CDR3 reads TGTGCCAGCAGTTTTATGAGGGGTGGGGTCGAAAAACTGTTTTTT.

In this sample, this clonotype turned up many times. The chain carries TRBV10-3 and TRBJ1-2; 9 bases line up with TRBD1. The CDR3 covers 14 residues. Germline CDR1 ENHRY, CDR2 SYGVKD. V was pared by 6 bases and J by 2 bases, with 4 bases of the junction left unmatched. CDR3 residues: CAIRGQGTNYGYTF. In DNA, the CDR3 is TGTGCCATCAGGGGACAGGGTACCAACTATGGCTACACCTTC.

Only a few counts were recorded for this clonotype. The chain carries TRBV12-3 or TRBV12-4 and TRBJ2-1, with D perhaps TRBD1 (7 bases). CDR3 length: 15 amino acids. Trimming took off 7 bases at V and 5 bases at J, with 18 bases between the two ends. The CDR3 protein is CASIKQGPGDNEQFF. CDR3 bases: TGTGCCAGCATCAAACAGGGGCCGGGGGACAATGAGCAGTTCTTC.

The chain employs TRBV29-1 and TRBJ1-2; possibly TRBD1 for D (5 bases). Per germline, CDR1 SQVTM and CDR2 ANQGSEA. The V end was cut by 0 bases, the J end by 4 bases, with 9 bases between. This CDR3 has 13 residues. This chain's CDR3 is CSVEDPGSYGYTF. The CDR3 nucleotides are TGCAGCGTTGAAGATCCAGGGTCCTATGGCTACACCTTC.

The chain couples TRBV20-1 to TRBJ2-3; 10 nucleotides align to TRBD2. Germline V gene sequence: CDR1 DFQATT, CDR2 SNEGSKA (reference sequence). The CDR3 length is 17 residues. With V trimmed by 6 bases and J by 1 base, 13 bases remained unmatched. This CDR3 is CSALRIAGGRGTDTQYF. The CDR3 DNA sequence: TGCAGTGCCCTGAGGATAGCGGGAGGTCGGGGCACAGATACGCAGTATTTT.

This clonotype was observed a handful of times. This chain connects TRBV5-1 to TRBJ2-1; 9 bases are a match to TRBD2. CDR3 length: 15 residues. Trimming at V came to 0 bases and at J to 10 bases, leaving 8 bases not matched to a gene. CDR1 and CDR2 from the germline V gene are SGHRS and YFSETQ. The CDR3 reads CASSLVRGGHLEQFF. In DNA, the CDR3 is TGCGCCAGCAGCTTGGTGCGGGGGGGCCATTTAGAGCAGTTCTTC.

This clonotype appeared many times. The chain employs TRBV10-1 and TRBJ1-1; 8 bases are a match to TRBD1. Germline V gene sequence: CDR1 WNHNN, CDR2 SYGVQD (reference sequence). The CDR3 has 12 amino acids. Trimming removed 2 bases from V and 11 bases from J; junction bases left unmatched: 4. The CDR3 sequence is CASSEGQGSAFF. CDR3 in DNA: TGCGCCAGCAGTGAGGGACAGGGCAGCGCTTTCTTT.